A single sample is the source of the 25 T cell receptor beta chains below, sequenced in a study of post-analysis software for immune sequencing data. General study findings and limits: A handful of TRBV segments (TRBV5-6, TRBV5-1 and TRBV20-1 among them) occurred more frequently in patients than in controls.

Unique molecular identifiers featured in each of the TCR beta cDNA libraries. TCRdb analysed the PCR reads with MiXCR anew, one entry per CDR3 protein. Altogether 800,000 to 950,000 distinct CDR3 sequences are present, roughly half being singletons, with the ten largest covering 4% to 5.5%. These receptors' targets are unknown. What was sequenced was blood. The receptors were sampled from a girl aged 5-17 years with multiple sclerosis.

V gene TRBV20-1 combines with J gene TRBJ2-5, with TRBD1 as a possible D gene (5 bases). The CDR3 extends over 12 amino acids. V was trimmed by 6 bases and J by 4 bases, leaving 12 bases between them. Germline V gene data show CDR1 as DFQATT and CDR2 as SNEGSKA (reference sequence). CDR3 bases: TGCAGTGCCGTACCCCAGGGAGAGACCCAGTACTTC. Translating gives CSAVPQGETQYF.

A note on this clonotype: Compared with germline, one end of the junction differs, possibly owing to a read error. The chain carries TRBV27 and TRBJ2-1; 7 bases fit TRBD2. The V gene's germline CDR1 is MNHEY and CDR2 SMNVEV (reference sequence). The CDR3 extends over 15 amino acids. CDR3 region: CTSSREGTSYNEQFF. CDR3 nucleotides: TGTACCAGCAGTAGGGAGGGTACCTCCTACAATGAGCAGTTCTTC.

The chain combines TRBV29-1 with TRBJ2-1; the match to TRBD1 covers 8 bases. The CDR3 runs to 13 residues. With V trimmed by 7 bases and J by 5 bases, 7 bases remained unmatched. The germline gives CDR1 SQVTM, CDR2 ANQGSEA. CDR3 region: CSARGLYNNEQFF. CDR3 nucleotides: TGCAGCGCCAGGGGGCTCTACAACAATGAGCAGTTCTTC.

The chain recombines TRBV29-1 with TRBJ1-2; 7 bases are a match to TRBD1. Trimming removed 3 bases from V and 4 bases from J; junction bases left unmatched: 11. CDR3 length: 15 amino acids. Germline assignment: CDR1 SQVTM and CDR2 ANQGSEA. CDR3 sequence: CSVDAPGGGLYGYTF. CDR3 coding DNA: TGCAGCGTTGACGCCCCAGGGGGTGGCCTCTATGGCTACACCTTC.

The DNA for the CDR3 is TGTGCCAGCAGCCGACAGGGTGGGACCACCGGGGAGCTGTTTTTT. This sequence encodes CASSRQGGTTGELFF. The chain combines TRBV7-3 with TRBJ2-2, with 7 bases fitting TRBD1. The V gene end was trimmed by 5 bases and the J gene end by 4 bases; junction bases not matched to a gene: 7. The germline V gene encodes CDR1 SGHTA and CDR2 FQGTGA. The CDR3 extends over 15 amino acids. Filled out from reference TRBV7-3 and TRBJ2-2, the complete variable domain reads GAGVSQTPSNKVTEKGKYVELRCDPISGHTALYWYRQSLGQGPEFLIYFQGTGAADDSGLPNDRFFAVRPEGSVSTLKIQRTERGDSAVYLCASSRQGGTTGELFFGEGSRLTVL.

This chain uses TRBV3-1 with TRBJ1-2, with a tentative D call TRBD1 (5 bases). Trimming left V 5 bases short and J 5 bases short, with 21 bases between. This CDR3 spans 16 amino acids. Germline loops: CDR1 LGHDT, CDR2 YNNKEL (reference sequence). The CDR3 DNA reads as TGTGCCAGCAGCATCCAGAGAGACAGCGTCTGGTATGGCTACACCTTC. Translating gives CASSIQRDSVWYGYTF.

This clonotype has just a few counts. This chain joins TRBV7-9 and TRBJ1-2; D gene ambiguous. Germline V gene lookup returns CDR1 SEHNR and CDR2 FQNEAQ (reference sequence). The CDR3 covers 12 residues. The V end lost 3 bases, the J end lost 11 bases, and 13 bases lay between the germline ends. The CDR3 reads CASSLESRVYTF. The DNA of the CDR3 is TGTGCCAGCAGCTTGGAAAGCCGAGTTTACACCTTC.

The V gene is TRBV12-3 or TRBV12-4, the J gene TRBJ2-7; D may be TRBD1 (7 bases). CDR3 length: 14 amino acids. Between the trimmed V and J ends, which lost 4 bases and 6 bases, there was a span of 16 bases. The CDR3 bases are TGTGCCAGCAGTTCGTCAGGGGGGACCTGCGAGCAGTACTTC. Translating gives CASSSSGGTCEQYF.

This chain links TRBV5-1 with TRBJ2-1; D possibly corresponds to TRBD2 (5 bases). Germline V gene lookup returns CDR1 SGHRS and CDR2 YFSETQ. The CDR3 is made up of 17 amino acids. V shed 0 bases and J shed 0 bases, with 13 bases lying between them. The CDR3 region is CASSLGDSGGSYNEQFF. The CDR3 DNA is TGCGCCAGCAGCTTGGGCGACTCTGGAGGCTCCTACAATGAGCAGTTCTTC.

This clonotype has just one count. V usage is TRBV2 and J usage is TRBJ1-4, with a possible D match to TRBD1 (5 bases). The germline V gene has CDR1 SNHLY and CDR2 FYNNEI. This CDR3 spans 15 amino acids. V was clipped by 0 bases and J by 4 bases, with 9 bases between them. CDR3: CASSEAGGGNEKLFF. CDR3 coding DNA: TGTGCCAGCAGTGAAGCGGGGGGGGGTAATGAAAAACTGTTTTTT. Variable domain in full (rest from reference TRBV2 and TRBJ1-4): EPEVTQTPSHQVTQMGQEVILRCVPISNHLYFYWYRQILGQKVEFLVSFYNNEISEKSEIFDDQFSVERPDGSNFTLKIRSTKLEDSAMYFCASSEAGGGNEKLFFGSGTQLSVL.

The chain recombines TRBV4-1 with TRBJ2-3; a weak D match, TRBD2 (6 bases). The germline V gene encodes CDR1 MGHRA and CDR2 YSYEKL. V dropped 0 bases and J dropped 2 bases, with 15 bases sitting between them. CDR3 length equals 17 residues. CDR3 loop: CASSQDGVAAYTDTQYF. The CDR3 nucleotides are TGCGCCAGCAGCCAAGACGGGGTAGCGGCCTACACAGATACGCAGTATTTT.

The chain links TRBV6-5 to TRBJ2-7; 14 bases are a match to TRBD2. CDR1 MNHEY and CDR2 SVGAGI come from the germline V gene. The CDR3 loop spans 19 amino acids. V dropped 2 bases and J dropped 2; count of bases not matched to a gene: 11. The DNA of the CDR3 is TGTGCCAGCAGTTACGCTGGGACTAGCGGGGGTGAGATCACCTACGAGCAGTACTTC. This codes for CASSYAGTSGGEITYEQYF.

This clonotype was picked up a small number of times. This chain uses TRBV7-9 with TRBJ1-6; TRBD1 matches at 8 bases. J lost 10 bases, V lost 4 bases, and 6 bases had no gene match. The CDR3 loop spans 14 amino acids. Germline V CDR1 and CDR2: SEHNR, FQNEAQ (reference sequence). The CDR3 protein is CASSSDRDRSPLHF. The CDR3 DNA sequence: TGTGCCAGCAGCTCGGACAGGGATCGATCACCCCTCCACTTT.

The chain is built from TRBV27 and TRBJ2-1, with D unresolved. The CDR3 runs to 16 residues. CDR1 and CDR2 from the germline V gene are MNHEY and SMNVEV (reference sequence). Trimming took off 3 bases at V and 0 bases at J, with 12 bases between the two ends. The CDR3 bases are TGTGCCAGCAGTTTCATTCCCGCCAGCTCCTACAATGAGCAGTTCTTC. Residues: CASSFIPASSYNEQFF.

This clonotype was detected a few times. The CDR3 protein is CASSTDRGEETQYF. Written as DNA, the CDR3 is TGCGCCAGCAGCACGGACAGGGGAGAAGAGACCCAGTACTTC. The chain carries TRBV5-1 and TRBJ2-5; the match to TRBD1 covers 9 bases. The CDR3 is 14 amino acids. Looked up from germline, CDR1 is SGHRS and CDR2 is YFSETQ. Unmatched junction bases numbered 4, after V lost 4 bases and J lost 3 bases.

The chain links TRBV6-5 to TRBJ2-5, with 12 nucleotides matching TRBD2. The DNA end favors TRBJ2-7, so the J call may be wrong. The CDR3 has 15 residues. Germline V gene sequence: CDR1 MNHEY, CDR2 SVGAGI. The CDR3 coding sequence is TGTGCCACCCAGGGCCGACTAGCGGGAGCTATCGAGCAGTACTTC. Protein sequence: CATQGRLAGAIEQYF.

The chain couples TRBV9 to TRBJ2-1; D gene ambiguous. CDR1 is SGDLS and CDR2 is YYNGEE in the germline V gene. The CDR3 runs 13 residues. V lost 0 bases, J lost 7 bases, and 8 bases lay in between. CDR3 sequence (DNA): TGTGCCAGCAGCGTAGGACCGCAGAATGAGCAGTTCTTC. Its protein product is CASSVGPQNEQFF.

This clonotype was counted only a few times. CDR3 in DNA: TGCGCCAGCAGCCAAGAATTTTGGGAGACCCAGTACTTC. It translates to CASSQEFWETQYF. V gene TRBV4-1 combines with J gene TRBJ2-5, with D hard to call. Trimming removed 0 bases from V and 5 bases from J, with 7 bases in between. This CDR3 contains 13 residues. In germline, CDR1 is MGHRA, CDR2 YSYEKL.

The chain combines TRBV20-1 with TRBJ2-5, with 11 bases matching TRBD2. There are 15 residues in the CDR3. Germline CDR1 and CDR2: DFQATT and SNEGSKA (reference sequence). The chain's CDR3 is CAHTSGRLRAETQYF. DNA of the CDR3: TGCGCCCATACTAGCGGGAGATTACGTGCGGAGACCCAGTACTTC.

This clonotype was counted a few times. This chain links TRBV14 with TRBJ2-1; D uncertain. V lost 0 bases, J lost 5 bases, and 11 bases lay in between. This CDR3 is 15 amino acids long. Germline values: CDR1 SGHDN, CDR2 FVKESK. This CDR3 reads CASSQEVFRDNEQFF. Written as DNA, the CDR3 is TGTGCCAGCAGCCAAGAAGTGTTCCGCGACAATGAGCAGTTCTTC.

The table lists this clonotype with a count of one. Germline is not matched at one junction end, which may reflect a read error. This chain connects TRBV7-9 to TRBJ1-5, with 7 nucleotides matching TRBD1. From germline, CDR1 is SEHNR and CDR2 FQNEAQ (reference sequence). The CDR3 is made up of 14 amino acids. The CDR3 bases are TGTGTCAGCAGCATGACAGGGAATTATCAGCCCCAGCATTTT. This encodes CVSSMTGNYQPQHF.

The chain carries TRBV7-9 and TRBJ2-7, with D possibly being TRBD2 (6 bases). V was pared by 5 bases and J by 5 bases, with 16 bases between. The CDR3 covers 14 residues. The germline CDR1 and CDR2 sequences are SEHNR and FQNEAQ (reference sequence). The CDR3: CASSRRVGDHEQYF. DNA of the CDR3: TGTGCCAGCAGCCGGAGGGTTGGGGATCACGAGCAGTACTTC.

This chain joins TRBV29-1 and TRBJ1-1; D unresolved. The CDR3 is 15 residues long. The germline V gene has CDR1 SQVTM and CDR2 ANQGSEA. Trimming took 0 bases from V and 1 from J, leaving 12 bases between them. CDR3 in DNA: TGCAGCGTTGAAGATGGTTCGGTCCAGAACACTGAAGCTTTCTTT. This encodes CSVEDGSVQNTEAFF.

The rearrangement joins TRBV9 to TRBJ1-1, with D unresolved. V was pared by 0 bases and J by 6 bases, with 6 bases between. There are 12 residues in the CDR3. Germline assignment: CDR1 SGDLS and CDR2 YYNGEE. The CDR3 reads CASSVGGSEAFF. The DNA of the CDR3 is TGTGCCAGCAGCGTAGGGGGATCTGAAGCTTTCTTT.

This clonotype was seen more than once but under ten times. This chain connects TRBV12-3 or TRBV12-4 to TRBJ2-4; D perhaps matches TRBD2 (6 bases). V shed 3 bases and J shed 8 bases, with 17 bases lying between them. There are 15 residues in the CDR3. The CDR3 coding sequence is TGTGCCAGCAGTTTGGGGGAGGTCGGTAGGCACATTCAGTACTTC. Its translation: CASSLGEVGRHIQYF.